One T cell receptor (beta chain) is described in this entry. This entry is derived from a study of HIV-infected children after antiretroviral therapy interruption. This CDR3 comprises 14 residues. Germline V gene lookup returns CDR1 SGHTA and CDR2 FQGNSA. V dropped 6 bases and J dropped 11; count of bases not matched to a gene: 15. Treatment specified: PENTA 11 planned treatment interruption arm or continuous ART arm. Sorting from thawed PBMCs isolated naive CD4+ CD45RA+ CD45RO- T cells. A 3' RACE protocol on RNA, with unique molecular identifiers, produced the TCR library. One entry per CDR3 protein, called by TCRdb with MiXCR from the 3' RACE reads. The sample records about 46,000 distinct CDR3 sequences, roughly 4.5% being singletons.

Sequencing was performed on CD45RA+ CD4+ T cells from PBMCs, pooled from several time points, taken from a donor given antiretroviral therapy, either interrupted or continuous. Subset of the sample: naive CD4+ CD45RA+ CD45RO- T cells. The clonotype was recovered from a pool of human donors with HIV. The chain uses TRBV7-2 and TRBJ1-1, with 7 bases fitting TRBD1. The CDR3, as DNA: TGTGCCAGCAGTGAAATCGACAGGGAATTCCAGGCTTTCTTT. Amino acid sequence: CASSEIDREFQAFF.